A selection of T cell receptor beta chains follows, all from one sample in a study of T cells in Graves' hyperthyroidism and ophthalmopathy. TCRdb re-analysed the multiplex PCR reads in MiXCR, keeping a single row per CDR3 protein. The sample includes some 570,000 distinct CDR3 sequences, around 14% of them seen just once. Sample: blood. These receptors originate from a woman between 18 and 30 years old with Graves' ophthalmopathy. Both conserved end residues are part of each CDR3. Each record gives: clone size, V gene, D gene, J gene, CDR3 protein, CDR3 DNA. D genes are given only for firm matches. Where a row states a size, it is once, few, many or the class of an expanded clone; other rows omit it.

many	TRBV2	NA	TRBJ2-7	CASSRDDSYEQYF	TGTGCCAGCAGCCGGGACGACTCCTACGAGCAGTACTTC
NA	TRBV5-6	TRBD2	TRBJ2-7	CASSLMGAGSYEQYF	TGTGCCAGCAGCTTGATGGGAGCGGGATCCTACGAGCAGTACTTC
many	TRBV12-3/TRBV12-4	NA	TRBJ1-2	CASSLHRTETNYGYTF	TGTGCCAGCAGTTTACACCGGACGGAGACAAACTATGGCTACACCTTC
NA	TRBV11-2	TRBD2	TRBJ2-2	CASSPGLLAGGTGELFF	TGTGCCAGCAGCCCAGGGCTTCTAGCGGGAGGAACCGGGGAGCTGTTTTTT
few	TRBV6-5	NA	TRBJ2-5	CASSYGTSGVQYF	TGTGCCAGCAGTTACGGGACATCAGGAGTTCAGTACTTC
many	TRBV3-1	NA	TRBJ1-1	CASSHLQNTEAFF	TGTGCCAGCAGCCATTTACAGAACACTGAAGCTTTCTTT
NA	TRBV29-1	NA	TRBJ1-1	CSAWLGRPTEAFF	TGCAGCGCTTGGCTTGGGAGGCCCACTGAAGCTTTCTTT
many	TRBV11-1	TRBD1	TRBJ1-1	CASSSSGTAFTEAFF	TGTGCCAGCAGCTCCTCCGGGACAGCCTTCACTGAAGCTTTCTTT
many	TRBV20-1	NA	TRBJ1-1	CSAPGDPEAFF	TGCAGTGCCCCAGGGGATCCTGAAGCTTTCTTT
NA	TRBV7-7	NA	TRBJ2-5	CASSLSGSPRETQYF	TGTGCTAGCAGCTTATCGGGCTCCCCACGAGAGACCCAGTACTTC
NA	TRBV18	NA	TRBJ1-5	CASSPRSGAMAQHF	TGTGCCAGCTCACCACGGTCGGGGGCAATGGCCCAGCATTTT
many	TRBV12-3/TRBV12-4	NA	TRBJ1-4	CASSLLQREKLFF	TGTGCCAGCAGTCTACTCCAGCGGGAAAAACTGTTTTTT
many	TRBV20-1	NA	TRBJ2-7	CSAHPGNTYEQYF	TGCAGTGCTCACCCCGGCAATACCTACGAGCAGTACTTC
many	TRBV28	TRBD1	TRBJ2-3	CASSLRGPTTDTQYF	TGTGCCAGCAGTTTAAGGGGGCCGACCACAGATACGCAGTATTTT
NA	TRBV5-1	NA	TRBJ2-5	CASSLALTGKETQYF	TGCGCCAGCAGCTTGGCCCTCACAGGGAAAGAGACCCAGTACTTC
few	TRBV9	NA	TRBJ2-3	CASSPEAAYTQYF	TGTGCCAGCAGTCCCGAGGCGGCGTATACGCAGTATTTT
NA	TRBV5-1	NA	TRBJ1-1	CASSLLGASTNTEAFF	TGCGCCAGCAGCTTGTTAGGGGCGAGTACGAACACTGAAGCTTTCTTT
many	TRBV7-8	TRBD2	TRBJ2-5	CASSKAPGTREETQYF	TGTGCCAGCAGCAAAGCCCCCGGGACTAGGGAAGAGACCCAGTACTTC
few	TRBV6-1	TRBD2	TRBJ2-3	CASSAVSGGRAFADTQYF	TGTGCCAGCAGTGCGGTGAGCGGCGGGAGGGCCTTCGCAGATACGCAGTATTTT
NA	TRBV12-5	NA	TRBJ2-1	CASGTLAPNYNEQFF	TGTGCTAGTGGCACTCTAGCGCCCAATTACAATGAGCAGTTCTTC
NA	TRBV27	NA	TRBJ2-1	CASSRSTGNEQFF	TGTGCCAGCAGCCGAAGTACAGGGAATGAGCAGTTCTTC
NA	TRBV13	TRBD1	TRBJ1-3	CASSLGDRAAYVGNTIYF	TGTGCCAGCAGCTTAGGAGACAGGGCGGCGTACGTAGGAAACACCATATATTTT
few	TRBV7-6	TRBD1	TRBJ1-2	CASSSGTGGVYGYTF	TGTGCCAGCAGCTCTGGGACAGGGGGTGTCTATGGCTACACCTTC
few	TRBV28	NA	TRBJ1-4	CASSAGTTNEKLFF	TGTGCCAGCAGTGCCGGAACAACTAATGAAAAACTGTTTTTT
many	TRBV28	NA	TRBJ2-2	CASGLANTGELFF	TGTGCTAGTGGTTTGGCGAACACCGGGGAGCTGTTTTTT
many	TRBV28	TRBD2	TRBJ2-7	CASSSGLAGPYEQYF	TGTGCCAGCAGCTCCGGACTAGCGGGCCCATACGAGCAGTACTTC
many	TRBV20-1	TRBD2	TRBJ2-7	CSARDVTSDEQYF	TGCAGTGCTAGAGATGTCACTAGCGACGAGCAGTACTTC
few	TRBV3-1	TRBD2	TRBJ2-1	CASSQELLGRGGRGDEQFF	TGTGCCAGCAGCCAAGAGCTCCTGGGAAGGGGCGGGAGAGGAGATGAGCAGTTCTTC
NA	TRBV6-9	NA	TRBJ2-3	CASSSHVEGEKVVRDTQYF	TGTGCCAGCAGTTCCCACGTCGAGGGAGAAAAGGTTGTGAGAGATACGCAGTATTTT
many	TRBV20-1	NA	TRBJ2-1	CSVGGAYNEQFF	TGCAGTGTGGGGGGAGCCTACAATGAGCAGTTCTTC
NA	TRBV27	NA	TRBJ2-1	CASSLSGTYNEQSF	TGTGCCAGCAGTTTATCTGGCACGTACAATGAGCAGTCCTTC
few	TRBV20-1	TRBD2	TRBJ2-2	CSARGLARNTGELFF	TGCAGTGCAAGGGGACTAGCGAGGAACACCGGGGAGCTGTTTTTT
NA	TRBV14	NA	TRBJ2-5	CTSRVGLQETQYF	TGTACCAGCAGAGTGGGCTTACAAGAGACCCAGTACTTC
NA	TRBV20-1	TRBD2	TRBJ2-7	CSARDHLSSGRMKYEQYF	TGCAGTGCTAGAGATCACCTATCGAGCGGGAGAATGAAGTACGAGCAGTACTTC
many	TRBV7-2	NA	TRBJ1-1	CASSSGASGTEAFF	TGTGCCAGCAGCTCCGGAGCCTCGGGCACTGAAGCTTTCTTT
many	TRBV20-1	TRBD2	TRBJ2-1	CSAVRAGGSYNEQFF	TGCAGTGCCGTCCGAGCGGGAGGGAGCTACAATGAGCAGTTCTTC